The clone carrying this T cell receptor beta chain came up a few times. V shed 5 bases and J shed 2 bases, with 16 bases lying between them. This CDR3 spans 15 amino acids. Germline CDR1 reads SGHTA; CDR2 reads FQGNSA. This entry belongs to a study of blood T cell repertoires in COVID-19. Clones were read by immunoSEQ multiplex PCR, and TCRdb kept only the in-frame ones, dropping some. The sample records about 240,000 clones, 83% being singletons. V usage is TRBV7-2 and J usage is TRBJ2-7; maybe TRBD1 (6 bases). The TCR was taken from a human donor in a cohort sampled during active COVID-19. Sequenced: peripheral blood. The CDR3 DNA reads as TGTGCCAGCAGCCCAGACAGGCGGCCTCCCTACGAGCAGTACTTC. This codes for CASSPDRRPPYEQYF.